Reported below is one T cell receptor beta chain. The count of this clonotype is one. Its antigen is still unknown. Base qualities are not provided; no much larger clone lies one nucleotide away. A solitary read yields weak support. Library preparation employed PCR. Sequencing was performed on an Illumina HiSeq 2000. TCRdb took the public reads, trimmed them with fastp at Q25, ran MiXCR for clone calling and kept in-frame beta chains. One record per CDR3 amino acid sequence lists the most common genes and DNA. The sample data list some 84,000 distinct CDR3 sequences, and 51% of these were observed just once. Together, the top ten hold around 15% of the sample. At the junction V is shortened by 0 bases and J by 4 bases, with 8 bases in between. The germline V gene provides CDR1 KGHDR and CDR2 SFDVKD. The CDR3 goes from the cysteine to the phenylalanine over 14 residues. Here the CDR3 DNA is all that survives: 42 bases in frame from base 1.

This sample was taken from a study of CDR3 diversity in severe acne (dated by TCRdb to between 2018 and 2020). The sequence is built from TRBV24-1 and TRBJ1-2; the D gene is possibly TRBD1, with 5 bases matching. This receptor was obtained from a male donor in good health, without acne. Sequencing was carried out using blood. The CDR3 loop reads CATSDLWDPYGYTF. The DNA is TGTGCCACCAGTGATTTGTGGGACCCCTATGGCTACACCTTC.